This T cell receptor beta chain came from a study of blood T cell repertoires in COVID-19. Trimming cost V 1 base and J 4 bases; bases outside gene matches: 5. The CDR3 is made up of 16 amino acids. The germline gives CDR1 LGHNA, CDR2 YNFKEQ. Using immunoSEQ multiplex PCR, the repertoire was profiled, and TCRdb retains in-frame clones only, with some absent. The profile shows tens of thousands of clones, roughly nine tenths of them singletons. This TCR was recovered from a human donor in a cohort sampled during active COVID-19. The sample taken for sequencing was peripheral blood. This chain connects TRBV4-2 to TRBJ2-5, with TRBD1 identical over 11 bases. CDR3 loop: CASSQVGTGGGETQYF. In DNA form, the CDR3 reads TGTGCCAGCAGCCAAGTAGGGACAGGGGGGGGAGAGACCCAGTACTTC.